The following is a T cell receptor beta chain sequence with its context. This record belongs to a study of control samples from healthy donors and cancer patients. TCRdb's copy holds only in-frame clones and misses some; the assay was immunoSEQ multiplex PCR. The sample holds roughly 170,000 clones, almost 90% seen once. This TCR was recovered from a woman in her 30s in good health. Sequenced input: blood.

CDR3 in DNA: TGTGCCAGCAGCTGGGGACTAGCGGGGGGAGATACGCAGTATTTT. As protein: CASSWGLAGGDTQYF. The chain joins TRBV5-4 to TRBJ2-3; the match to TRBD2 covers 15 bases. The CDR3 runs 15 residues. The ends lost 3 bases at V and 5 bases at J; junction bases unmatched: 1. Germline V gene lookup returns CDR1 SGHNT and CDR2 YYREEE (reference sequence).